This T cell receptor (beta chain) stems from a study of neurological immune-mediated disorders. General study findings and limits: The highest TCR clonal expansion occurred in HTLV-1-associated myelopathy; multiple sclerosis fell below healthy controls.

This CDR3 comprises 17 residues. Each sorted-subset library came from 800,000 to 1,000,000 CD4+ or CD8+ T cells. 5'RACE employing 10-nucleotide random UMIs yielded the cDNA. One entry per CDR3 protein, called by TCRdb with MiXCR from the 5' RACE reads. Of about 39,000 distinct CDR3 sequences listed, less than 9% are singletons. The table lists this clonotype with many counts. The antigen is unknown. Source material: CD4+ T cells from blood. The rearrangement links TRBV21-1 to TRBJ1-6; TRBD1 is the table's D call and was not checked against the DNA. TRBV21-1 is annotated as a pseudogene. The TCR originated in a man aged 45-65 years in good health. The CDR3 reads CASSKPWTPRNNSPLHF. The DNA of the CDR3 is TGTGCCAGCAGCAAACCTTGGACACCGAGGAATAATTCACCCCTCCACTTT.